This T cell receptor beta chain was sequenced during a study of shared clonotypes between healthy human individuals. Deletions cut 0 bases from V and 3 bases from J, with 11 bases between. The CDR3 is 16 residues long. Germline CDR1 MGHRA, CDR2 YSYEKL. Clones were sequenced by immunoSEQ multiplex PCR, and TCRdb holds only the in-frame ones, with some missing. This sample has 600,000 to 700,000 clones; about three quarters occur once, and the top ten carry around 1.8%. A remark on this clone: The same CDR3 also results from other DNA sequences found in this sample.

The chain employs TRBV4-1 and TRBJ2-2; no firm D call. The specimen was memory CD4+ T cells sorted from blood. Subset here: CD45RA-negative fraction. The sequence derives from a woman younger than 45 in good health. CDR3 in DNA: TGCGCCAGCAGCCAAGATAGAGATCGGGACACCGGGGAGCTGTTTTTT. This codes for CASSQDRDRDTGELFF.